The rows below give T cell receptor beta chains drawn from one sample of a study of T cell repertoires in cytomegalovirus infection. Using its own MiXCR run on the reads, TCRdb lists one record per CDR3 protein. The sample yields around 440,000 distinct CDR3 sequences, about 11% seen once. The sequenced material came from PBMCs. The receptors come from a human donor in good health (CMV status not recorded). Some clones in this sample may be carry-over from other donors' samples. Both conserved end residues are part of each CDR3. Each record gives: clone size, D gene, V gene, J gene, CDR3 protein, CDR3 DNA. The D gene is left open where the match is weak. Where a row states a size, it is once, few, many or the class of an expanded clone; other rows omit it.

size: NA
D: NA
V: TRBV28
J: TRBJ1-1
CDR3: CASSPLGAGTEAFF
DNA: TGTGCCAGCAGCCCCCTCGGGGCAGGCACTGAAGCTTTCTTT

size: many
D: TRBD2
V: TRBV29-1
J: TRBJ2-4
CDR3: CSVGGTLGIQYF
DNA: TGCAGCGTCGGGGGGACTTTAGGCATTCAGTACTTC

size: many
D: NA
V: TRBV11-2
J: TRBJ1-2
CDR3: CASSPQLGSGYTF
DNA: TGTGCCAGCAGCCCCCAGCTGGGGTCTGGCTACACCTTC

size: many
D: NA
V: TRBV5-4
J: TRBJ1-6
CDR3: CASSLVGYSSPLHF
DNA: TGTGCCAGCAGCTTGGTTGGGTATAGTTCACCCCTCCACTTT

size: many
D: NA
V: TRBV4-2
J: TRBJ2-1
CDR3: CASSQGGTYNEQFF
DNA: TGTGCCAGCAGCCAAGGTGGTACCTACAATGAGCAGTTCTTC

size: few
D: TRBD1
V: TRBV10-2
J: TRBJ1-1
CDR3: CASVRDSKEAFF
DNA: TGCGCCAGTGTCCGGGACAGTAAAGAAGCTTTCTTT

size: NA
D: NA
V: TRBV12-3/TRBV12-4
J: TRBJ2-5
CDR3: CASSLKRGVETQYF
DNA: TGTGCCAGCAGTTTAAAACGGGGTGTGGAGACCCAGTACTTC

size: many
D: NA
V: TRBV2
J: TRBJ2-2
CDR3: CASSPEGGNTGELFF
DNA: TGTGCCAGCAGTCCCGAGGGGGGGAACACCGGGGAGCTGTTTTTT

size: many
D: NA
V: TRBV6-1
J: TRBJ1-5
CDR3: CASCTDYQPQHF
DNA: TGTGCCAGCTGTACCGACTATCAGCCCCAGCATTTT

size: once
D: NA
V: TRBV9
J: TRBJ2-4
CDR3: CASSGGVAKNIQYF
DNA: TGTGCCAGCAGCGGGGGGGTGGCCAAAAACATTCAGTACTTC

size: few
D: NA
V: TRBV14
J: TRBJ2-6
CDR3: CASSSRESGANVLTF
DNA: TGTGCCAGCAGCTCCCGGGAATCTGGGGCCAACGTCCTGACTTTC

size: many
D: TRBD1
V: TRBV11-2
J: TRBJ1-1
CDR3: CASSWRTGKMNTEAFF
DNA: TGTGCCAGCAGCTGGAGGACAGGGAAGATGAACACTGAAGCTTTCTTT

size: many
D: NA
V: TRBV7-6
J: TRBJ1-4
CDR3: CASSPGPETLFF
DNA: TGTGCCAGCAGCCCAGGCCCTGAAACACTGTTTTTT

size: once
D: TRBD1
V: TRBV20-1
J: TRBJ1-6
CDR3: CSAREGAGTGRNSPLHF
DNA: TGCAGTGCTAGAGAGGGAGCTGGGACAGGGAGGAATTCACCCCTCCACTTT

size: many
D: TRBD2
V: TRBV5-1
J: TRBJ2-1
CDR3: CASKGLAGTNEQFF
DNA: TGCGCCAGCAAGGGCCTAGCGGGAACCAATGAGCAGTTCTTC

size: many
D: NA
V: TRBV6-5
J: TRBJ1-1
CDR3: CASSYSGAVNTEAFF
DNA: TGTGCCAGCAGTTACTCGGGTGCAGTGAACACTGAAGCTTTCTTT

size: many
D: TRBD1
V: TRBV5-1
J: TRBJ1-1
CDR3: CASSLWTGTNTEAFF
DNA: TGCGCCAGCAGCTTGTGGACAGGGACTAACACTGAAGCTTTCTTT

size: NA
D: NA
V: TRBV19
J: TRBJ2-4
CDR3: CASSMIALRGRGKNIQYF
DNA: TGTGCCAGTAGTATGATAGCACTCAGAGGAAGGGGCAAAAACATTCAGTACTTC

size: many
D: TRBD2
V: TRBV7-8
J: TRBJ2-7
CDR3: CASSLRAGGPYEQYF
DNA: TGTGCCAGCAGCCTAAGAGCGGGGGGCCCCTACGAGCAGTACTTC

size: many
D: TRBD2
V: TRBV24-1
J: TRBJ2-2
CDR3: CATSDAGLAGNTGELFF
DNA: TGTGCCACCAGTGATGCGGGACTAGCGGGTAACACCGGGGAGCTGTTTTTT

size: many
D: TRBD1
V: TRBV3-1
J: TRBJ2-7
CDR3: CASSLRTGGRSYEQYF
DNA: TGTGCCAGCAGCCTACGTACAGGGGGTCGGTCCTACGAGCAGTACTTC

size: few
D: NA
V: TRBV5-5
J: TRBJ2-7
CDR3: CASSLRLSSSYEQYF
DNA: TGTGCCAGCAGCTTGAGGCTTTCGAGCTCCTACGAGCAGTACTTC

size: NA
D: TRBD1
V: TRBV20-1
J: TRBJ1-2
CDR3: CSATREEAGGYTF
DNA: TGCAGTGCTACCCGGGAAGAAGCAGGGGGATACACCTTC

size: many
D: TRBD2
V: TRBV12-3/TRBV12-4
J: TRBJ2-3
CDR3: CASSLERGLDTQYF
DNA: TGTGCCAGCAGTTTAGAGCGGGGGTTAGATACGCAGTATTTT

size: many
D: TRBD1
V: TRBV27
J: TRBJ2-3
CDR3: CASSAGTGGTDTQYF
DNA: TGTGCCAGCTCCGCCGGGACAGGGGGCACAGATACGCAGTATTTT

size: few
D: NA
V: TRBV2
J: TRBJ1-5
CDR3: CASSRRQLRNQPQHF
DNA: TGTGCCAGCAGCCGAAGACAGCTGAGGAATCAGCCCCAGCATTTT